The 5 T cell receptor beta chains listed next were all sequenced from one sample in a study of shared clonotypes between healthy human individuals. Method: immunoSEQ multiplex PCR; TCRdb's copy keeps in-frame clones and lacks some. The sample yields some 470,000 clones, over 65% seen once. Material: PBMCs. These receptors originate from a woman between 40 and 55 years old in good health. Some clones in this sample may be carry-over from other donors' samples.

The genes are TRBV19 and TRBJ1-1; the D is unclear. CDR1 is LNHDA and CDR2 is SQIVND in the germline V gene (reference sequence). V shed 5 bases and J shed 1 base, with 5 bases lying between them. CDR3 length: 12 residues. In DNA, the CDR3 is TGTGCCAGTAGTTGGGGGAACACTGAAGCTTTCTTT. Its translation: CASSWGNTEAFF.

This clone has just a few counts. J is TRBJ1-1 and V is TRBV18; D is undetermined. The ends were cut back, 8 bases at V and 4 bases at J, with 14 bases in the middle. This CDR3 spans 13 amino acids. CDR1 is KGHSH and CDR2 is LQKENI in the germline V gene. This CDR3 reads CASRSSDTTEAFF. The CDR3 DNA reads TGTGCCAGCCGGAGCAGTGATACCACTGAAGCTTTCTTT.

This chain joins TRBV6-4 and TRBJ1-5; D not resolved. This CDR3 spans 13 amino acids. V lost 6 bases and J 4 bases, leaving 10 bases between the germline ends. The germline CDR1 and CDR2 sequences are MRHNA and SNTAGT. Here the CDR3 DNA reads TGTGCCAGCAGCCTGGACTCTAATCAGCCCCAGCATTTT. The encoded protein is CASSLDSNQPQHF.

This clone was detected a few times. The chain uses TRBV25-1 and TRBJ2-7, with TRBD2 matching over 8 bases. The V and J ends lost 7 bases and 3 bases, in that order; junction bases with no gene match: 17. This CDR3 is 17 amino acids long. The germline V gene has CDR1 MGHDK and CDR2 SYGVNS. CDR3 in DNA: TGTGCCAGCATTCGGGGGGGGAAGTCTCCCCAAAACTACGAGCAGTACTTC. It translates to CASIRGGKSPQNYEQYF.

The V call is TRBV30, the J call TRBJ1-2; 9 bases agree with TRBD1. Losses at the gene ends were 3 bases for V and 1 base for J; bases not matched to a gene: 3. CDR3 size: 14 residues. Germline V gene lookup returns CDR1 GTSNPN and CDR2 SVGIG (reference sequence). This chain's CDR3 is CAWRLTGGNYGYTF. The CDR3 coding sequence is TGTGCCTGGAGGCTGACAGGGGGTAACTATGGCTACACCTTC.